The next 17 T cell receptor beta chains were all read from a single sample in a study of shared clonotypes between healthy human individuals. Profiling relied on immunoSEQ multiplex PCR, and the TCRdb table lists in-frame clones only, not all of them. The profile covers 2 million to 3 million clones, with roughly 93% appearing a single time and about 0.38% taken by the ten largest. Sample: naive CD4+ T cells from PBMCs. Subset defined: CD45RA+ positively selected. The receptors originated from a man between 18 and 35 years old in good health. Some clones in this sample may be carry-over from other donors' samples.

The chain combines TRBV28 with TRBJ2-1, with D possibly called TRBD1 or TRBD2 (5 bases each). The length of the CDR3 is 17 residues. Germline-derived CDR1 and CDR2 are MDHEN and SYDVKM. Trimming cost V 6 bases and J 3 bases, with 21 bases left between them. The CDR3 DNA follows: TGTGCCAGCAGCCACGCCCGTTTTGGGGGTGGCTACAATGAGCAGTTCTTC. Its translation is CASSHARFGGGYNEQFF.

CDR3 sequence: CASSFAQGAGQPQHF. The CDR3 nucleotides are TGTGCCAGCAGTTTCGCCCAGGGGGCCGGTCAGCCCCAGCATTTT. The V call is TRBV28, the J call TRBJ1-5; 8 bases map to TRBD1. J gave up 6 bases and V 3 bases, and 7 bases lay outside the gene matches. Germline-derived CDR1 and CDR2 are MDHEN and SYDVKM. The CDR3 has 15 amino acids.

This rearrangement joins TRBV4-2 to TRBJ2-1; D possibly corresponds to TRBD2 (5 bases). This CDR3 has 14 amino acids. Germline CDR1 and CDR2: LGHNA and YNFKEQ. Trimming removed 0 bases at V and 6 bases at J, with 9 bases between. The CDR3 loop is CASSQEPSFNEQFF. The CDR3 DNA reads TGTGCCAGCAGCCAAGAACCTAGCTTCAATGAGCAGTTCTTC.

This clone was seen a few times. This chain connects TRBV10-3 to TRBJ1-1; no clear D. The CDR3 runs 12 residues. The germline gives CDR1 ENHRY, CDR2 SYGVKD. The ends were cut back, 4 bases at V and 1 base at J, with 4 bases in the middle. The CDR3 DNA sequence: TGTGCCATCAGTGTCGCGAACACTGAAGCTTTCTTT. This gives the protein CAISVANTEAFF.

The CDR3 spells CASSSSTEYNEQFF. CDR3 coding DNA: TGTGCCAGCAGCTCGAGCACCGAGTACAATGAGCAGTTCTTC. The chain employs TRBV5-8 and TRBJ2-1; D remains ambiguous. Germline V gives CDR1 SGHTS, CDR2 YDEGEE. Trimming pared 3 bases from V and 4 bases from J, leaving 11 bases between. The CDR3 totals 14 residues.

The chain links TRBV6-1 to TRBJ2-1; 12 bases agree with TRBD2. The ends lost 10 bases at V and 8 bases at J; junction bases unmatched: 9. The CDR3 has 14 residues. Germline CDR1 reads MNHNS; CDR2 reads SASEGT. The CDR3 DNA reads TGTGCCACCGCACCGACTAGCGGGAGCTATGAGCAGTTCTTC. Translating gives CATAPTSGSYEQFF.

This chain links TRBV27 with TRBJ1-2; possibly TRBD1 for D (5 bases). The CDR3 totals 11 residues. The V gene lost 4 bases and the J gene lost 10 bases, with 10 bases spanning the gap. Germline CDR1 is MNHEY and CDR2 is SMNVEV (reference sequence). The CDR3 DNA follows: TGTGCCAGCAGTTCAGGGATTGACTACACCTTC. This gives the protein CASSSGIDYTF.

This chain uses TRBV15 with TRBJ2-5; possibly TRBD2 for D (5 bases). CDR1 and CDR2 (germline): LNHNV, YYDKDF (reference sequence). The CDR3 totals 14 residues. V lost 0 bases to trimming and J lost 3 bases, with 8 bases between them. The CDR3 DNA is TGTGCCACCAGCAGAGATCCGGGGAAAGAGACCCAGTACTTC. It yields the protein CATSRDPGKETQYF.

The chain combines TRBV5-6 with TRBJ2-1; 9 nucleotides match TRBD2. Germline-derived CDR1 and CDR2 are SGHDT and YYEEEE. CDR3 length: 18 amino acids. Germline trimming cut 1 base from V and 5 bases from J; bases unmatched to any gene: 13. CDR3 nucleotides: TGTGCCAGCAGCTTGATTAAGTTTAGCGGGAGTCGTCACAATGAGCAGTTCTTC. Protein: CASSLIKFSGSRHNEQFF.

The V call is TRBV12-5, the J call TRBJ2-5, with D unresolved. Trimming removed 2 bases from V and 0 bases from J, with 4 bases in between. CDR3 length: 13 residues. Germline V gives CDR1 LGHNT, CDR2 FRNRAP. The CDR3 bases are TGTGCTAGTGGTTTGACAGACCAAGAGACCCAGTACTTC. Its protein product is CASGLTDQETQYF.

This sequence joins TRBV11-2 and TRBJ1-2; TRBD1 might be the D (5 bases). Germline CDR1 reads SGHAT; CDR2 reads FQNNGV. The CDR3 has 13 amino acids. V lost 0 bases to trimming and J lost 4 bases, with 6 bases between them. DNA for the CDR3: TGTGCCAGCAGCTTAGAAGGGACCTATGGCTACACCTTC. Translating gives CASSLEGTYGYTF.

The CDR3 bases are TGTGCCAGCTCACCAGGCGAGGGGACCTATGGCTACACCTTC. Its translation: CASSPGEGTYGYTF. The chain combines TRBV18 with TRBJ1-2, with D perhaps TRBD1 (5 bases). Looked up from germline, CDR1 is KGHSH and CDR2 is LQKENI. V was shortened by 2 bases and J by 4 bases, with 11 bases between the two germline ends. The CDR3 extends over 14 amino acids. Using reference TRBV18 and TRBJ1-2 for the parts outside the CDR3, the full variable domain is NAGVMQNPRHLVRRRGQEARLRCSPMKGHSHVYWYRQLPEEGLKFMVYLQKENIIDESGMPKERFSAEFPKEGPSILRIQQVVRGDSAAYFCASSPGEGTYGYTFGSGTRLTVV.

The chain is built from TRBV5-1 and TRBJ2-1; TRBD1 matches 10 bases. V dropped 4 bases and J dropped 7; count of bases not matched to a gene: 5. The germline gives CDR1 SGHRS, CDR2 YFSETQ. The CDR3 has 14 amino acids. This chain's CDR3 is CASSGGTGENEQFF. The DNA of the CDR3 is TGCGCCAGCAGCGGGGGGACAGGGGAGAATGAGCAGTTCTTC.

Regarding this clone: Different DNA sequences within this sample yield the same CDR3. The rearrangement links TRBV7-9 to TRBJ1-1; no definite D call. Germline V gene sequence: CDR1 SEHNR, CDR2 FQNEAQ (reference sequence). This CDR3 comprises 13 residues. Between the trimmed V and J ends, which lost 2 bases and 2 bases, there was a span of 6 bases. CDR3 coding DNA: TGTGCCAGCAGCTTAAGCAGTAACACTGAAGCTTTCTTT. Its translation: CASSLSSNTEAFF.

This clone was counted a single time. J is TRBJ2-1 and V is TRBV11-2, with 7 bases aligning to TRBD2. CDR1 SGHAT and CDR2 FQNNGV come from the germline V gene. The CDR3 is 13 residues long. The J segment lost 9 bases and the V segment lost 0 bases, leaving 2 bases of the junction unmatched. The chain's CDR3 is CASSLEPGGEQFF. The CDR3 DNA sequence: TGTGCCAGCAGCTTAGAGCCGGGAGGTGAGCAGTTCTTC.

The rearrangement joins TRBV9 to TRBJ2-2; D is unclear. Germline assignment: CDR1 SGDLS and CDR2 YYNGEE. The germline V and J ends were trimmed by 1 base and 0 bases, with 10 bases remaining between them. The CDR3 spans 16 residues. The CDR3 loop is CASSVSAASNTGELFF. CDR3 DNA: TGTGCCAGCAGCGTAAGTGCGGCTTCGAACACCGGGGAGCTGTTTTTT.

This clone was seen a single time. The chain employs TRBV27 and TRBJ2-7, with a weak D call TRBD1 (6 bases). Germline-derived CDR1 and CDR2 are MNHEY and SMNVEV (reference sequence). Between the trimmed V and J ends, which lost 0 bases and 7 bases, there was a span of 13 bases. This CDR3 contains 14 residues. The CDR3 coding sequence is TGTGCCAGCAGTTTATCGACAGGTCCGAGGGAGCAGTACTTC. It codes for CASSLSTGPREQYF.